The rows below give T cell receptor beta chains drawn from one sample of a study of T cell repertoires in cytomegalovirus infection. TCRdb reanalysed the reads using MiXCR and keeps one entry per CDR3 protein. The sample has approximately 500,000 distinct CDR3 sequences, 15% to 20% seen once. Sequencing was performed on CD8+ T cells from PBMCs. The receptor source for this set is a human donor in good health (CMV status not recorded). Some clones in this sample may be carry-over from other donors' samples. The CDR3 runs from the conserved cysteine through the conserved F or W. Fields, in order: V gene, J gene, CDR3 protein.

TRBV5-4	TRBJ2-1	CASSLDWTGYNEQFF
TRBV7-9	TRBJ2-7	CASSSTIYEQYF
TRBV27	TRBJ2-3	CASSSSGRATDTQYF
TRBV19	TRBJ2-2	CASSILREGLGTGELFF
TRBV7-8	TRBJ2-2	CASSPRSGAKTGELFF
TRBV3-1	TRBJ1-2	CASSQERTLDSLTNYGYTF
TRBV28	TRBJ1-1	CASSPKMNTEAFF
TRBV5-1	TRBJ1-5	CASSSTGGKPQHF
TRBV7-2	TRBJ1-1	CASSSADSQNTEAFF
TRBV7-9	TRBJ2-5	CASSRDVPPPETQYF
TRBV2	TRBJ2-1	CASSAGTSVDEQFF
TRBV19	TRBJ2-1	CASSVSGRGFF
TRBV7-2	TRBJ2-1	CASSSPRTGGRNEQFF
TRBV6-5	TRBJ1-2	CASSSRTAATYGYTF
TRBV10-3	TRBJ2-1	CAISERQGGNEQFF
TRBV7-6	TRBJ2-2	CASRPGTPGTGELFF
TRBV10-3	TRBJ2-5	CAISESRLTRLETQYF
TRBV19	TRBJ2-4	CASSNPESRWIGDIQYF
TRBV14	TRBJ2-1	CASSPGDYFYNEQFF
TRBV28	TRBJ2-7	CASSATTNYEQYF
TRBV11-2	TRBJ2-3	CASSLDLSGGFDTQYF
TRBV7-8	TRBJ2-7	CASSPFGQRPEQYF